The clone carrying this T cell receptor beta chain was observed many times. Its antigen is not known. The data stem from a study of blood T cells in healthy people across ages. Study-wide points: Donor CMV infection status was unknown, possibly confounding age-related changes in expanded clonotypes.

Trimming cost V 4 bases and J 1 base, with 6 bases left between them. The CDR3 runs to 13 residues. Germline lookup yields CDR1 MRHNA and CDR2 SNTAGT. For the second PCR, which ran for roughly 7 to 11 cycles, a sample-barcoded 5' primer and a J-beta primer mix were used. TCRdb called the 5' RACE reads again in MiXCR, with one record for every CDR3 protein. The sample holds about 840,000 distinct CDR3 sequences, 25% to 30% seen once. The same data also contributed to another study, on T cells of mothers and their children.

The sample was blood. The chain recombines TRBV6-4 with TRBJ2-3, with a tentative D call TRBD1 (6 bases). The clonotype was recovered from a woman aged 40-49 years in good health. CDR3: CASSGTGTDTQYF. The CDR3, as DNA: TGTGCCAGCAGTGGGACAGGCACAGATACGCAGTATTTT.